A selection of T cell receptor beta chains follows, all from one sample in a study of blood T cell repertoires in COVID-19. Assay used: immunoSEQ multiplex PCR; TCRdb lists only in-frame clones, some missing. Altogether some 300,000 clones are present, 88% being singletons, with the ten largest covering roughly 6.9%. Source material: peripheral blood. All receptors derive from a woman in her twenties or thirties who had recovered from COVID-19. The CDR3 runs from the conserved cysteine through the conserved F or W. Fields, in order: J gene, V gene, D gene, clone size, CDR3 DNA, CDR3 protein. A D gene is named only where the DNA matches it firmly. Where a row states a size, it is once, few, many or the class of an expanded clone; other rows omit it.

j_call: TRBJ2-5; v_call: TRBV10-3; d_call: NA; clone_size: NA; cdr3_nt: TGTGCCATCAGCCGGGATTTATCAGGAGAGACCCAGTACTTC; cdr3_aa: CAISRDLSGETQYF
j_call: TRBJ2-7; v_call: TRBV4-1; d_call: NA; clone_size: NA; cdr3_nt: TGCGCCAGCAGCCAAACGGTCGTCCCCGAGAAATTTTTC; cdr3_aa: CASSQTVVPEKFF
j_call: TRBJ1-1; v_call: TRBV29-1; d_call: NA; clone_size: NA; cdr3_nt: TGCAGCGTTGAAATAGGACAGCATGCTTTCTTT; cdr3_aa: CSVEIGQHAFF
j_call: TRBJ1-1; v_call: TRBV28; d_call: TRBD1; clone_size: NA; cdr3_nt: TGTGCCAGCAGTTTGACAGGGACCGCGGCTGAAGCTTTCTTT; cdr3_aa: CASSLTGTAAEAFF
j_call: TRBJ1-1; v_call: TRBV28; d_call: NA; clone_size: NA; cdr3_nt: TGTGCCAGCAGTTTAAGGGGCAGCGGGACTGAAGCTTTCTTT; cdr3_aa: CASSLRGSGTEAFF
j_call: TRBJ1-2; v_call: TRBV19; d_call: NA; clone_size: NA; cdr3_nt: TGTGCCAGTAGTACTGCCGGACAGCTGGGCTATGGCTACACCTTC; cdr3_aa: CASSTAGQLGYGYTF
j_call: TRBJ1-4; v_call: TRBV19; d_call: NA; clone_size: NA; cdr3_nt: TGTGCCAGTAGTATACAACAGTCTAATGAAAAACTGTTTTTT; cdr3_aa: CASSIQQSNEKLFF
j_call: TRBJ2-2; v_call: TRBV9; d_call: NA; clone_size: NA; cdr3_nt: TGTGCCAGCAGCGCCGGGACTCCAAACACCGGGGAGCTGTTTTTT; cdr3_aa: CASSAGTPNTGELFF
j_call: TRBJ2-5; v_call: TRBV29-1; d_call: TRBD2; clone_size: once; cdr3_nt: TGCAGCGTTACTAGCGGCGAGGAGACCCAGTACTTC; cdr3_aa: CSVTSGEETQYF
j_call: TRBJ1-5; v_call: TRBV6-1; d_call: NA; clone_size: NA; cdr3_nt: TGTGCCAGCAGTGAAATGACAGATCAGCCCCAGCATTTT; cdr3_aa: CASSEMTDQPQHF
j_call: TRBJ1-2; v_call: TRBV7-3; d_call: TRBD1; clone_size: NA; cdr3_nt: TGTGCCAGCAGCTTAACCGGGACAGGGGAGTATGGCTACACCTTC; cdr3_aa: CASSLTGTGEYGYTF
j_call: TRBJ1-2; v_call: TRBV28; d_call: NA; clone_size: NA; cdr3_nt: TGTGCCAGCAGTTTATCTGGGAGGGGATGGAACTATGGCTACACCTTC; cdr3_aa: CASSLSGRGWNYGYTF
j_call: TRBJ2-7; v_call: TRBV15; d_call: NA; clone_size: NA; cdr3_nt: TGTGCCACCAGCAGAGAGAACACCTACGAGCAGTACTTC; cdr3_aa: CATSRENTYEQYF
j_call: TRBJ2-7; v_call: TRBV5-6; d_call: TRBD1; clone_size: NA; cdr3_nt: TGTGCCAGCAGCTACGGACAGGGGGCCAGCGAGCAGTACTTC; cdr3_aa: CASSYGQGASEQYF
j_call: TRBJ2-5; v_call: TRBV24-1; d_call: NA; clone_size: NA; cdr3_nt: TGTGCCACCAGCCAAGCTCCGTTTGGGACCCAGTACTTC; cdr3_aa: CATSQAPFGTQYF
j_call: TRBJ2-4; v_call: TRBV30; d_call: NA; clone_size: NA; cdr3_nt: TGTGCCTGGAGTTTACTCCCAGGGGCTGGGGGTCGGAACATTCAGTACTTC; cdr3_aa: CAWSLLPGAGGRNIQYF
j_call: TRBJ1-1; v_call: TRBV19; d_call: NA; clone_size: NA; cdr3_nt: TGTGCCAGTAGGACGGGGGTGTTTGGCACTGAAGCTTTCTTT; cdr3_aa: CASRTGVFGTEAFF
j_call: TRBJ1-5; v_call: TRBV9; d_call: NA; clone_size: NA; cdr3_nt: TGTGCCAGCAGCGTAGAGGGGGTCAGCAATCAGCCCCAGCATTTT; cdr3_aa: CASSVEGVSNQPQHF
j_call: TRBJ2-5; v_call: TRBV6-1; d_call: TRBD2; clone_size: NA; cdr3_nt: TGTGCCAGCAGTGAAGCGAGCGGGGGGGTTGAGACCCAGTACTTC; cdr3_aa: CASSEASGGVETQYF
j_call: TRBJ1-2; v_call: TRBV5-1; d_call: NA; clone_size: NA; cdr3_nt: TGCGCCAGCAGCCCGAGCCCAGGCTATGGCTACACCTTC; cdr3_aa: CASSPSPGYGYTF
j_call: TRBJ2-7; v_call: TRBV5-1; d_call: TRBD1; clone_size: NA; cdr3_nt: TGCGCCAGCAGCTCAGGACAGGGGTCGTTGGGTATCGACGAGCAGTACTTC; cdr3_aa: CASSSGQGSLGIDEQYF
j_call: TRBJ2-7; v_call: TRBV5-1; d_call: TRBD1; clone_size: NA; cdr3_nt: TGCGCCAGCAGTTGGGACAGCTCCTACGAGCAGTACTTC; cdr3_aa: CASSWDSSYEQYF
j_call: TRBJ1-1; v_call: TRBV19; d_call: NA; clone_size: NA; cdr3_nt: TGTGCCAGTAGTATGGGCGTGGATGGGAGGACTGAAGCTTTCTTT; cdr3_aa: CASSMGVDGRTEAFF
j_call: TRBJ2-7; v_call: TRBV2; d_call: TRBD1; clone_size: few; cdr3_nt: TGTGCCAGCAGCCGGGACAGGGATTTCTACGAGCAGTACTTC; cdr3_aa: CASSRDRDFYEQYF
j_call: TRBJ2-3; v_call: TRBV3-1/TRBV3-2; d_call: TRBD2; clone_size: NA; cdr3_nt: TGTGCCAGCAGCCAAGATGTACTAGCGGGGACAGATACGCAGTATTTT; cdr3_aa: CASSQDVLAGTDTQYF
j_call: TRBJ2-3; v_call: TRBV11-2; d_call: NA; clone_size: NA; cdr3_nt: TGTGCCAGCAGCTCGGGCGGGGCCACAGATACGCAGTATTTT; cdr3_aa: CASSSGGATDTQYF
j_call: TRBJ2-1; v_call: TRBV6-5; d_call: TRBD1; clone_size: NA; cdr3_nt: TGTGCCAGCAGGGACAGGGGGCCTTCCAATGAGCAGTTCTTC; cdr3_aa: CASRDRGPSNEQFF
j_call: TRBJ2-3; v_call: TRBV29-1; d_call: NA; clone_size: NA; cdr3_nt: TGCAGCGTTGAAAGACAGGATCTTAATACGCAGTATTTT; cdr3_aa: CSVERQDLNTQYF
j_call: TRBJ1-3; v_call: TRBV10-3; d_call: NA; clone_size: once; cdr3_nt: TGTGCCATCAGTAACAGGGATCTCTCTGGAAACACCATATATTTT; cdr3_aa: CAISNRDLSGNTIYF